A selection of T cell receptor beta chains follows, all from one sample in a study of persistence of HIV-infected CD4 T cells. These TCRs' antigens remain unknown. Only in-frame clones appear in the TCRdb table, and some are missing; sequencing was by immunoSEQ multiplex PCR. The sample includes some 40,000 clones, around 85% of them seen just once. The sample in question was cultured CD4+ T cells from PBMCs, obtained from a patient who received antiretroviral therapy. Receptors originate from an adult with HIV. The donor label of this sample is uncertain. Both conserved end residues are part of each CDR3. A D gene is named only where the DNA matches it firmly. Where a row states a size, it is once, few, many or the class of an expanded clone; other rows omit it.

cdr3_aa | cdr3_nt | clone_size | j_call | d_call | v_call
CARRGVFSYEQYF | TGTGCTAGAAGGGGGGTCTTCTCCTACGAGCAGTACTTC | - | TRBJ2-7 | - | TRBV19
CASSHSPSGGPGELFF | TGCGCCAGCAGCCATTCTCCTAGCGGGGGGCCCGGGGAGCTGTTTTTT | - | TRBJ2-2 | TRBD2 | TRBV5-1
CASSLDASPSTDTQYF | TGTGCCAGCAGCTTAGATGCTAGCCCTAGCACAGATACGCAGTATTTT | - | TRBJ2-3 | - | TRBV7-2
CASGLAYIGGVEFFGNIQYF | TGTGCTAGTGGTTTGGCCTACATAGGTGGGGTTGAGTTCTTCGGGAACATTCAGTACTTC | - | TRBJ2-4 | - | TRBV12-5
CASGPGTVREQYF | TGTGCTAGTGGTCCCGGGACAGTGAGAGAGCAGTACTTC | - | TRBJ2-7 | TRBD1 | TRBV12-5
CASSLRGDSPLHF | TGTGCCAGCAGTTTAAGAGGGGATTCACCCCTCCACTTT | - | TRBJ1-6 | - | TRBV12-3/TRBV12-4
CASGDGEAFF | TGTGCCAGCGGCGACGGGGAAGCTTTCTTT | - | TRBJ1-1 | - | TRBV28
CASSTGVDQPQHF | TGTGCCAGCAGCACAGGGGTAGATCAGCCCCAGCATTTT | - | TRBJ1-5 | TRBD1 | TRBV6-5
CASSYRGGGAKGYTF | TGTGCCAGCAGTTACCGAGGAGGGGGCGCGAAAGGCTACACCTTC | - | TRBJ1-2 | TRBD1 | TRBV6-5
CASSSTSSSTDTQYF | TGTGCCAGCTCATCGACTAGCTCCAGCACAGATACGCAGTATTTT | - | TRBJ2-3 | TRBD2 | TRBV18
CASSHGGGAGNEQFF | TGTGCCAGCAGCCACGGCGGGGGGGCCGGGAATGAGCAGTTCTTC | - | TRBJ2-1 | TRBD2 | TRBV4-2
CASSDGQLTSAEAFF | TGCGCCAGCAGTGACGGACAGTTAACGAGCGCTGAAGCTTTCTTT | - | TRBJ1-1 | - | TRBV10-2
CASSPRDRGRNEQFF | TGTGCCAGCAGCCCCCGGGACAGGGGCCGGAATGAGCAGTTCTTC | - | TRBJ2-1 | TRBD1 | TRBV11-3
CASRDSGTGDEQYF | TGTGCCAGCAGAGATTCCGGGACAGGGGACGAGCAGTACTTC | - | TRBJ2-7 | TRBD1 | TRBV2
CASSPSLGYTQYF | TGTGCCAGCAGTCCGTCTTTGGGTTATACGCAGTATTTT | - | TRBJ2-3 | - | TRBV27
CSVEVGREDEQFF | TGCAGCGTTGAAGTAGGCAGGGAGGATGAGCAGTTCTTC | - | TRBJ2-1 | - | TRBV29-1
CASSIWGQHQPQHF | TGTGCCAGTAGTATCTGGGGGCAGCATCAGCCCCAGCATTTT | few | TRBJ1-5 | - | TRBV19
CASSHEGQETNEKLFF | TGCGCCAGCAGCCATGAAGGACAGGAGACTAATGAAAAACTGTTTTTT | - | TRBJ1-4 | TRBD1 | TRBV4-1
CASSLAQGRGANVLTF | TGCGCCAGCAGCTTGGCACAGGGGAGAGGGGCCAACGTCCTGACTTTC | - | TRBJ2-6 | TRBD1 | TRBV5-1
CASSLSPGPAYEQYF | TGTGCCAGCAGCTTATCTCCGGGACCCGCTTACGAGCAGTACTTC | - | TRBJ2-7 | - | TRBV7-3
CASSPGGGGTDTQYF | TGTGCCAGCTCACCAGGGGGAGGGGGCACAGATACGCAGTATTTT | - | TRBJ2-3 | TRBD2 | TRBV18
CASSFYTLATNEKLFF | TGTGCCAGCAGCTTTTATACACTTGCAACTAATGAAAAACTGTTTTTT | - | TRBJ1-4 | - | TRBV7-9
CSVVETEGLGYTF | TGCAGCGTTGTTGAGACAGAGGGGCTCGGCTACACCTTC | - | TRBJ1-2 | - | TRBV29-1
CASSPGQARTGELFF | TGCGCCAGCAGCCCGGGACAGGCTCGCACCGGGGAGCTGTTTTTT | few | TRBJ2-2 | TRBD1 | TRBV10-1
CASSITGNYGYTF | TGTGCCAGTAGTATAACAGGGAACTATGGCTACACCTTC | - | TRBJ1-2 | - | TRBV19
CASSFLSRQGHYGYTF | TGTGCCAGCAGTTTCCTGTCTAGACAGGGTCACTATGGCTACACCTTC | - | TRBJ1-2 | TRBD1 | TRBV28